Shown below are 13 T cell receptor beta chains from a single sample sequenced in a study of molecular identifiers for immune sequencing clone quantification. TCRdb redid the calling of the PCR reads with MiXCR, one entry per CDR3 protein. Seen here are roughly 300,000 distinct CDR3 sequences, about a quarter observed once, and the top ten hold about 0.7%. Source material: naive CD8+ T cells from blood, with Jurkat cell RNA spiked in. The subset is: FACS-sorted CD8+CD4-CCR7+CD45RA+ naive T cells. The receptors shown here come from a human donor in good health. Some libraries in this study had Jurkat cell RNA spiked in.

This clonotype has only a few counts. The J gene is TRBJ1-1, the V gene TRBV28; no clear D gene. The germline V and J ends were trimmed by 2 bases and 4 bases, with 11 bases remaining between them. Germline CDR1 reads MDHEN; CDR2 reads SYDVKM. The CDR3 has 14 amino acids. CDR3 sequence reads: CASSLIRSGTEAFF. CDR3 DNA sequence: TGTGCCAGCAGTTTAATAAGGAGTGGCACTGAAGCTTTCTTT.

This clonotype was recorded at least ten times. V gene TRBV7-2 combines with J gene TRBJ2-1; D is perhaps TRBD1 or TRBD2 (5 bases each). Per germline, CDR1 SGHTA and CDR2 FQGNSA. Trimming stripped 6 bases from V and 8 bases from J, with 14 bases between. This CDR3 contains 13 residues. The CDR3 region is CASRRRGADEQFF. CDR3 nucleotides: TGTGCCAGCAGGAGAAGGGGAGCCGATGAGCAGTTCTTC.

This clonotype occurred many times. The chain employs TRBV5-5 and TRBJ2-5, with 11 bases matching TRBD2. The CDR3 covers 15 residues. Germline CDR1 SGHKS, CDR2 YYEKEE (reference sequence). V lost 4 bases to trimming and J lost 0 bases; unmatched junction nucleotides: 2. CDR3 coding DNA: TGTGCCAGCAGCCAGACTAGCGGGAACCAAGAGACCCAGTACTTC. Translated, it gives CASSQTSGNQETQYF.

This clonotype was counted many times. CDR3 in DNA: TGTGCCAGCAGCTTAGGTCGCCATCCAGACTACAATGAGCAGTTCTTC. This sequence encodes CASSLGRHPDYNEQFF. The chain links TRBV13 to TRBJ2-1; D gene uncertain. Per the germline V gene, CDR1 is PRHDT and CDR2 is FYEKMQ (reference sequence). Trimming shortened V by 0 bases and J by 3 bases, and 12 bases separated the two germline ends. The CDR3 loop spans 16 amino acids.

Details on this clonotype: Sequence at one end of the junction differs from germline and may be a read error. The rearrangement links TRBV5-3 to TRBJ1-2; D ambiguous. TRBV5-3 belongs to the ORF category, with a function that is uncertain. The CDR3 runs to 14 residues. Here the CDR3 reads CASSFMINSYGYTF. The CDR3 DNA follows: TGTGCCAGCAGCTTCATGATAAACTCCTATGGCTACACCTTC.

This chain joins TRBV30 and TRBJ2-1; unclear D gene. Trimming shortened V by 1 base and J by 7 bases, and 5 bases separated the two germline ends. This CDR3 contains 11 residues. CDR1 is GTSNPN and CDR2 is SVGIG in the germline V gene (reference sequence). As DNA, the CDR3 is TGTGCCTGGAGTGGTGAGAATGAGCAGTTCTTC. Residues: CAWSGENEQFF.

There are many counts of this clonotype. V is TRBV4-3 and J is TRBJ2-7, with no clear D. Germline values: CDR1 LGHNA, CDR2 YSLEER. The CDR3 loop spans 14 amino acids. Trimming took off 0 bases at V and 7 bases at J, with 13 bases between the two ends. In DNA form, the CDR3 reads TGCGCCAGCAGCCAAGATCCCGGAACCGAAGAGCAGTACTTC. Translated: CASSQDPGTEEQYF.

This clonotype was seen only a few times. This chain links TRBV27 with TRBJ2-7; the D is unclear. The CDR3 runs 13 residues. Germline V gene lookup returns CDR1 MNHEY and CDR2 SMNVEV (reference sequence). Trimming cost V 3 bases and J 2 bases, with 8 bases left between them. The CDR3 spells CASSFRDTYEQYF. In DNA, the CDR3 is TGTGCCAGCAGTTTCCGAGATACCTACGAGCAGTACTTC.

There are many counts of this clonotype. The rearrangement uses TRBV30 and TRBJ2-7; 7 bases fit TRBD2. With 5 bases clipped from V and 2 bases from J, the junction kept 3 bases outside the gene matches. This CDR3 comprises 12 residues. CDR1 and CDR2 from the germline V gene are GTSNPN and SVGIG (reference sequence). The CDR3 sequence is CAWLAEPYEQYF. The CDR3 nucleotides read TGTGCCTGGCTAGCGGAGCCCTACGAGCAGTACTTC.

V is TRBV7-9 and J is TRBJ1-5; D is undetermined. Germline loops: CDR1 SEHNR, CDR2 FQNEAQ (reference sequence). The CDR3 length is 15 residues. V shed 1 base and J shed 0 bases, with 7 bases lying between them. Here the CDR3 reads CASSLDGNSNQPQHF. The CDR3 DNA follows: TGTGCCAGCAGCTTAGACGGAAATAGCAATCAGCCCCAGCATTTT.

The chain uses TRBV4-3 and TRBJ1-2, with D perhaps TRBD1 (5 bases). Germline V gene sequence: CDR1 LGHNA, CDR2 YSLEER. V lost 0 bases and J 7 bases, leaving 18 bases between the germline ends. The length of the CDR3 is 16 residues. The DNA of the CDR3 is TGCGCCAGCAGCCAAGATCGGGGCGGCGGAGCCCTTGGCTACACCTTC. This sequence encodes CASSQDRGGGALGYTF.

This chain uses TRBV6-1 with TRBJ2-3; 7 bases agree with TRBD1. Germline CDR1 and CDR2: MNHNS and SASEGT. The CDR3 extends over 18 amino acids. The J segment lost 0 bases and the V segment lost 8 bases, leaving 17 bases of the junction unmatched. The CDR3 is CASQQGWEWLGSTDTQYF. CDR3 coding DNA: TGTGCCAGCCAACAGGGGTGGGAATGGCTAGGGAGCACAGATACGCAGTATTTT.

This clonotype came up a few times. This sequence joins TRBV13 and TRBJ1-1, with D maybe TRBD1 (5 bases). This CDR3 spans 14 amino acids. Trimming shortened V by 3 bases and J by 5 bases, and 13 bases separated the two germline ends. Germline CDR1 and CDR2: PRHDT and FYEKMQ (reference sequence). CDR3 in amino acids: CASSFRDPGTEAFF. CDR3 sequence (DNA): TGTGCCAGCAGCTTCCGGGACCCTGGAACTGAAGCTTTCTTT.